The clone carrying this T cell receptor (beta chain) was found many times. The target antigen is unknown. At one boundary the junction diverges from the germline segment, which might be a read error. Coverage ceases 3 residues before the CDR3 finishes, and the germline J gene fills in the end. This entry comes from a study of T cell clonality in common variable immunodeficiency. Some clones are missing from TCRdb's copy, which holds only in-frame ones; the method was immunoSEQ multiplex PCR. The sample presents under 60,000 clones, none singletons. Study-wide results and limits: Compared with healthy controls, CVID subjects showed increased TCRbeta clonality, mostly in about a third. Patient heterogeneity in the CVID cohort limited correlations between repertoire features and clinical complications. In common variable immunodeficiency, TCR beta chains reportedly carried fewer deletions and N-nucleotide insertions.

The CDR3 sequence is 17 residues long. Germline CDR1 and CDR2: PRHDT and FYEKMQ (reference sequence). Sequenced input: peripheral blood mononuclear cells. The receptor was isolated from a person between 18 and 75 years old in good health. The rearrangement joins TRBV13 to TRBJ2-3; TRBD2 matches 13 bases. The CDR3 loop reads CASSLGGLAGSTDTQYF. CDR3 DNA, as far as it was read: TGTGCCAGTAGCTTGGGGGGACTAGCGGGAAGTACAGATACG.